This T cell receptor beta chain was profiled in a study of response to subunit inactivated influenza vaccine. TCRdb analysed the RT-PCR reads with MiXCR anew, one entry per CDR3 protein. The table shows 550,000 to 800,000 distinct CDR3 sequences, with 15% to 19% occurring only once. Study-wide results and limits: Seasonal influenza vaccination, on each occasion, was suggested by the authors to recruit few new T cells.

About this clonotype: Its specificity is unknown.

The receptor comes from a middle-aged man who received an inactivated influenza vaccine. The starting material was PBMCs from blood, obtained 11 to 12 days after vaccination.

CDR3 nucleotides: TGCGCCAGCAGCCTCCATCCGGGACAGGGAGATTCACCCCTCCACTTT. This translates into CASSLHPGQGDSPLHF. V is TRBV4-1 and J is TRBJ1-6; TRBD1 matches at 9 bases. The CDR3 consists of 16 residues. J lost 8 bases, V lost 4 bases, and 9 bases had no gene match. Germline CDR1 is MGHRA and CDR2 is YSYEKL.